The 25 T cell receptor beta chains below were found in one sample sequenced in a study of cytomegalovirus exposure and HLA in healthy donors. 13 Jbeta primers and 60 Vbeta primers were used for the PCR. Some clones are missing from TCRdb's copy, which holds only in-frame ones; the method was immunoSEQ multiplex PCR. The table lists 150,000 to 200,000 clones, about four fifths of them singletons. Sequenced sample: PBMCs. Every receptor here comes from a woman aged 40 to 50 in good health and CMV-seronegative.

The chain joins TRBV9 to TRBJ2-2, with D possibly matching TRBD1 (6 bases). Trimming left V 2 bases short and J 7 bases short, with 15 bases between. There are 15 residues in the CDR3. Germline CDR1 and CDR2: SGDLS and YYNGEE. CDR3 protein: CASSVSQGSVGELFF. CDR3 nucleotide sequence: TGTGCCAGCAGCGTCTCACAGGGTTCGGTCGGGGAGCTGTTTTTT.

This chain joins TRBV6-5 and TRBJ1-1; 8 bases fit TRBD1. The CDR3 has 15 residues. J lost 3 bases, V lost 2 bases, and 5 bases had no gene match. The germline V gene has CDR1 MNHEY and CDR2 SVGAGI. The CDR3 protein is CASSYLTGGDTEAFF. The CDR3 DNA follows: TGTGCCAGCAGTTACCTTACAGGGGGGGACACTGAAGCTTTCTTT.

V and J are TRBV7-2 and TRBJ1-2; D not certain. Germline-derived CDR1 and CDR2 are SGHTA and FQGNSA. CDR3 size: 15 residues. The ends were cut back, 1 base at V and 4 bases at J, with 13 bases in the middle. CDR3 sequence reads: CASSLGPAVLYGYTF. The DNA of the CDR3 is TGTGCCAGCAGCTTAGGGCCCGCCGTTCTCTATGGCTACACCTTC.

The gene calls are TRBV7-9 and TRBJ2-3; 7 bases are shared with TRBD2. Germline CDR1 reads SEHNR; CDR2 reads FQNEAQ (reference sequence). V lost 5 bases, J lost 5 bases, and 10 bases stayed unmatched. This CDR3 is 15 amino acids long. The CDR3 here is CASSLPSGERDTQYF. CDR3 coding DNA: TGTGCCAGCAGCCTGCCCAGCGGGGAAAGAGATACGCAGTATTTT. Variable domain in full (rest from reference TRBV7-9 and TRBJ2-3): DTGVSQNPRHKITKRGQNVTFRCDPISEHNRLYWYRQTLGQGPEFLTYFQNEAQLEKSRLLSDRFSAERPKGSFSTLEIQRTEQGDSAMYLCASSLPSGERDTQYFGPGTRLTVL.

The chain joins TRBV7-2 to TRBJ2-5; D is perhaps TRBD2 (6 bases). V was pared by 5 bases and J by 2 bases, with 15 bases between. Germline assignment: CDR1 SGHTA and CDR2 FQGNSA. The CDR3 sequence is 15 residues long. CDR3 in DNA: TGTGCCAGCAGCCGTCCCTCGGGGGTTCAAGAGACCCAGTACTTC. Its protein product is CASSRPSGVQETQYF. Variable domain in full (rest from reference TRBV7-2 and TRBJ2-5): GAGVSQSPSNKVTEKGKDVELRCDPISGHTALYWYRQSLGQGLEFLIYFQGNSAPDKSGLPSDRFSAERTGGSVSTLTIQRTQQEDSAVYLCASSRPSGVQETQYFGPGTRLLVL.

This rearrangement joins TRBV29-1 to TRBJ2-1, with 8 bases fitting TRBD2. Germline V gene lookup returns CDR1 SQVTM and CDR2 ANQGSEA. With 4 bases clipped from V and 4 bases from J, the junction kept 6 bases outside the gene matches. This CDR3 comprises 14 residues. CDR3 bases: TGCAGCGTTGGTTCACTAGCGGCTTACAATGAGCAGTTCTTC. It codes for CSVGSLAAYNEQFF.

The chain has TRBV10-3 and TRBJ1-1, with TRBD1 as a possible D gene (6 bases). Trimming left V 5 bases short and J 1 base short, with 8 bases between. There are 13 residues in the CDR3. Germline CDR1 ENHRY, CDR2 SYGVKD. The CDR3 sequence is CAISRTENTEAFF. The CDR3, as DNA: TGTGCCATCAGTCGGACAGAGAACACTGAAGCTTTCTTT.

CDR3 protein: CASSVAGSPDTQYF. In DNA, the CDR3 is TGTGCCAGCAGCGTAGCCGGGAGCCCAGATACGCAGTATTTT. This chain uses TRBV9 with TRBJ2-3; TRBD2 might be the D (6 bases). With 0 bases removed from V and 4 bases from J, the gap between germline ends came to 9 bases. The CDR3 is made up of 14 amino acids. CDR1 is SGDLS, CDR2 YYNGEE, per germline.

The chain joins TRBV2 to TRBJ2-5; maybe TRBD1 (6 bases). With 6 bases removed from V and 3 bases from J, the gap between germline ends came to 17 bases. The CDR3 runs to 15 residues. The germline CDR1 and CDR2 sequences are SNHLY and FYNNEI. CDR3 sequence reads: CASSNLQGLKETQYF. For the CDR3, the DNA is TGTGCCAGCAGCAACCTACAGGGCCTAAAAGAGACCCAGTACTTC.

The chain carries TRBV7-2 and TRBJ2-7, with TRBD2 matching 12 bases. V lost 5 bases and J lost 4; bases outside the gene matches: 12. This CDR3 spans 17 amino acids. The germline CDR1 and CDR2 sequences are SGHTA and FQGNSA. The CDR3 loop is CASSLATLLAGGYEQYF. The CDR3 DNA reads TGTGCCAGCAGCCTCGCGACCTTACTAGCGGGGGGTTACGAGCAGTACTTC.

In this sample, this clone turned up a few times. The CDR3 coding sequence is TGTGCCTGGGGACCTGGACACCCTTATGGCTACACCTTC. Translating it yields CAWGPGHPYGYTF. The chain has TRBV30 and TRBJ1-2, with D possibly matching TRBD1 (5 bases). This CDR3 is 13 amino acids long. V was shortened by 5 bases and J by 5 bases, with 15 bases between the two germline ends. From germline, CDR1 is GTSNPN and CDR2 SVGIG (reference sequence).

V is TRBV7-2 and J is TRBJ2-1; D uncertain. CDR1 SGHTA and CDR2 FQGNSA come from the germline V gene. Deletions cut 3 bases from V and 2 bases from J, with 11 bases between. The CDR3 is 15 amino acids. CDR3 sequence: CASSLGRRTYNEQFF. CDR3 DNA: TGTGCCAGCAGCTTGGGCAGGCGAACCTACAATGAGCAGTTCTTC.

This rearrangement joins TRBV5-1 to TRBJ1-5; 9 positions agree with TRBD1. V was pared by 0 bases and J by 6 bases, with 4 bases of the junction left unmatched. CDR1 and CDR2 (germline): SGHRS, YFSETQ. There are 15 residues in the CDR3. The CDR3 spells CASSLEGQGSQPQHF. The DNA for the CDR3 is TGCGCCAGCAGCTTGGAGGGACAGGGAAGTCAGCCCCAGCATTTT. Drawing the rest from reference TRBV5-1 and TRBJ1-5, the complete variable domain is KAGVTQTPRYLIKTRGQQVTLSCSPISGHRSVSWYQQTPGQGLQFLFEYFSETQRNKGNFPGRFSGRQFSNSRSEMNVSTLELGDSALYLCASSLEGQGSQPQHFGDGTRLSIL.

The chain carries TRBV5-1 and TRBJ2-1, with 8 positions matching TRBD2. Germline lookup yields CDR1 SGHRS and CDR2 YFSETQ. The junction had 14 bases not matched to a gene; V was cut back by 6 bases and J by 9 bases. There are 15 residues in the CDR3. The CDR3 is CASTAAGTSLTEQFF. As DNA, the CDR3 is TGCGCCAGCACGGCAGCCGGGACTAGTCTGACTGAGCAGTTCTTC.

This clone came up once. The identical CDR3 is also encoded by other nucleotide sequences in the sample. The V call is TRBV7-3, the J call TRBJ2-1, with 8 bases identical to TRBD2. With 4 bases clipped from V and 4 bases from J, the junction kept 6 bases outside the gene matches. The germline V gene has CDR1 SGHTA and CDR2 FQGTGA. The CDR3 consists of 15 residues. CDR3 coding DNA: TGTGCCAGCAGCTCTCTAGCGGGTTCATACAATGAGCAGTTCTTC. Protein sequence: CASSSLAGSYNEQFF.

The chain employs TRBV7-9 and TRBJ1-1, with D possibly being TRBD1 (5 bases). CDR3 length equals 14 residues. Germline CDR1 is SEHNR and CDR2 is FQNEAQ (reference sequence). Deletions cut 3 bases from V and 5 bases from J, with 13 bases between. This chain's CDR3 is CASSLQGFATEAFF. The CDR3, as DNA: TGTGCCAGCAGCTTGCAGGGTTTTGCGACTGAAGCTTTCTTT.

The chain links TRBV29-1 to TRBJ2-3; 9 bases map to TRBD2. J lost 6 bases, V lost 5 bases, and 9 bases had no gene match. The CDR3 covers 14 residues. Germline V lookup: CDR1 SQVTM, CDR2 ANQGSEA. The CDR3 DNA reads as TGCAGCGTTTTAGGGCTAGCGGGGCCCGATACGCAGTATTTT. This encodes CSVLGLAGPDTQYF.

The CDR3 nucleotides read TGTGCCAGCCGCCCGAGCTCTGGAAACACCATATATTTT. Its translation: CASRPSSGNTIYF. This chain joins TRBV7-6 and TRBJ1-3; D uncertain. Between the trimmed V and J ends, which lost 8 bases and 0 bases, there was a span of 8 bases. This CDR3 spans 13 amino acids. CDR1 and CDR2 from the germline V gene are SGHVS and FNYEAQ. The entire variable domain, with the rest obtained from reference TRBV7-6 and TRBJ1-3, is as follows: GAGVSQSPRYKVTKRGQDVALRCDPISGHVSLYWYRQALGQGPEFLTYFNYEAQQDKSGLPNDRFSAERPEGSISTLTIQRTEQRDSAMYRCASRPSSGNTIYFGEGSWLTVV.

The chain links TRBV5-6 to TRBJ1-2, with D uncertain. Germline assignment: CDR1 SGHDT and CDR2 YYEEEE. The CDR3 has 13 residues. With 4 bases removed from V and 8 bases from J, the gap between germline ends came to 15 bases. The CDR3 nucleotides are TGTGCCAGCAGCCCTAGTAGGTCCTTCGGCTACACCTTC. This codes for CASSPSRSFGYTF.

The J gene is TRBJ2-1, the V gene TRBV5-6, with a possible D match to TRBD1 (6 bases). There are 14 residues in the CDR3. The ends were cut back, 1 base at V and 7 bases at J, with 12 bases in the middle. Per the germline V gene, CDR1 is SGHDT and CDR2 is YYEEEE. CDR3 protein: CASSLTGQGNEQFF. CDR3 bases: TGTGCCAGCAGCTTGACGGGTCAGGGGAATGAGCAGTTCTTC.

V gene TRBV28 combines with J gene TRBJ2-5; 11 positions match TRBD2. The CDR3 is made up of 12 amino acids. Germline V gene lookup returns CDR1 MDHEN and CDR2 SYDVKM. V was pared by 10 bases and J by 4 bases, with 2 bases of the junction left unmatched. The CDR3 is CAIAGGGETQYF. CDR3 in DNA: TGTGCCATAGCGGGGGGGGGAGAGACCCAGTACTTC.

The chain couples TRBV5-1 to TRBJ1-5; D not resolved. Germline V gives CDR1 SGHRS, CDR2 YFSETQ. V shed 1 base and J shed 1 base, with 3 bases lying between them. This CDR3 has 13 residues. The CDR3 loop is CASSLQSNQPQHF. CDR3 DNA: TGCGCCAGCAGCTTGCAGAGCAATCAGCCCCAGCATTTT.

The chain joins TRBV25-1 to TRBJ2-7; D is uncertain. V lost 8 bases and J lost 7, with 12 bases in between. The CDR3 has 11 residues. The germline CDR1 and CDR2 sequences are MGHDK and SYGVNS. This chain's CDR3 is CASGNEAEQYF. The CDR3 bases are TGTGCCAGCGGAAATGAGGCGGAGCAGTACTTC.

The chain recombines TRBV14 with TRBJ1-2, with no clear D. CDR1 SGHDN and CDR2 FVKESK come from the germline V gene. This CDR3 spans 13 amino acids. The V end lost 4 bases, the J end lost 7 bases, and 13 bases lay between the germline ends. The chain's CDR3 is CASSPPAGRGYTF. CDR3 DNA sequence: TGTGCCAGCAGCCCACCGGCGGGTCGTGGCTACACCTTC.

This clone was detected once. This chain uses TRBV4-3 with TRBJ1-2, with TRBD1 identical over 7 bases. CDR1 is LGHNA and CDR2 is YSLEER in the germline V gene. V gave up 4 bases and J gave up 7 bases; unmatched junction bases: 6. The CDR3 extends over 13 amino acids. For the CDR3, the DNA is TGCGCCAGCAGCCCGGACAGGAGGGGTGGCTACACCTTC. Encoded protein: CASSPDRRGGYTF.